This TCR beta chain was found in a study of blood T cell repertoires in COVID-19. The CDR3 consists of 14 residues. Trimming removed 2 bases from V and 5 bases from J, with 12 bases in between. Germline CDR1 MNHEY, CDR2 SMNVEV (reference sequence). As processed by the authors: Counts of nucleated cells, estimated from reference gene primer amplification, were obtained. The data were produced by immunoSEQ multiplex PCR, yet TCRdb's version contains in-frame clones alone and is incomplete. D and trimming were read from the DNA, whereas the V and J calls and clone size are those reported in that table. This sample has under 450,000 clones, with more than 75% found just once. Donors of Cohort 3 who recovered were those that had two negative PCRs, clearance, or symptom resolution.

This rearrangement joins TRBV27 to TRBJ1-2, with D hard to call. This clonotype was sampled from a woman aged 25-40 years who had recovered from COVID-19. Sequencing was done on a sample of PBMCs or T cells enriched from blood (not recorded which). CDR3 amino acids: CASSLTRGGYGYTF. CDR3 bases: TGTGCCAGCAGTTTAACCCGGGGAGGGTATGGCTACACCTTC.